This T cell receptor (beta chain) was identified in a study of regulatory and conventional T cells in RAG deficiency (dated by TCRdb to 2017 to 2019). Some background on the complete study: To compare the diversity and composition of the repertoires of Treg, conventional CD4+ and CD8+ T cells between RAG-deficient patients and healthy controls, the study applied high-throughput TCR beta sequencing. Summary of the overall study and its limitations: Compared with control T-cell subpopulations, the RAG-deficient patients had markedly lower Shannon entropy and higher Simpson indices. In Omenn syndrome and CID/AS patients compared with controls, roughly 98-fold fewer unique TCR beta sequences were detected from Treg cells, versus approximately 9.2-fold fewer for other subsets. Some T-cell subset analyses were not done for some subjects. The CD25-high CD127-low cells sorted from Omenn syndrome patients may be peripherally activated cells rather than true Treg cells. All patient T-cell subsets had shorter CDR3 lengths; Omenn syndrome patients showed >80% Treg-Tconv repertoire overlap at nucleotide and amino acid level.

For repertoire analyses, the comparison group consisted of eight or nine healthy control donors. Before genomic DNA extraction, CD8+ T cells without CD4 were isolated from blood. Note on this clone: The antigen it binds to is not known. No per-base quality is available; no much larger clone lies one base away.

Receptors were amplified or captured by the immunoSEQ multiplex PCR assay. Rearranged TCR beta chain products were amplified from genomic DNA of sorted T-cell subsets and sequenced. The authors' pipeline ran thus. Shannon entropy and Simpson indices were used to measure the diversity of productive TCR beta rearrangements in each repertoire. Clonal expansion was assessed by the summed frequency of the 100 most abundant productive TCR beta clonotypes among total reads. The TRB repertoires were scored with a self-reactivity index that is based on amino acid usage at CDR3beta positions 6 and 7. Two-way ANOVA was used for repertoire analyses, and Student t or Mann-Whitney tests were used for flow cytometric analyses. The clones in this table, taken by TCRdb from immuneACCESS, are in-frame only. Not every clone is retained; where verified, under half of the shortfall comes from an unresolved V gene, and the cause of the rest is unknown. D and trimming were read from the DNA, whereas the V and J calls and clone size are those reported in that table. In this sample the table shows thousands of clones, roughly 78% of which occur a single time. The top ten clonotypes cover more than 10% of the sample.

Taken from cysteine to phenylalanine, the CDR3 has 12 residues. Only the CDR3 region is kept as DNA, spanning 36 bases read in frame from base 1. Based on the germline V gene (reference sequence), the CDR1 and CDR2 sequences are LNHNV and YYDKDF. The V end loses 3 bases and the J end loses 6 bases, and a stretch of 9 bases separates them. These records were also assigned to another study, of regulatory T cells. Drawing on the second study: In the multiplex PCR, 52 forward TRBV primers and 13 reverse TRBJ primers were used, and assay-based and computational corrections were applied for amplification bias. Restricted unique TRB V-J pairs and skewed V and J gene usage were observed in patient repertoires, most markedly in regulatory T cells. Between CD3G-deficient patients and healthy controls, the study compared T-cell receptor beta repertoires in sorted regulatory T cells, conventional CD4+ T cells and CD8+ T cells. Peripheral blood mononuclear cells were isolated by Ficoll density separation. CD3+ CD8+ CD4- T cells were isolated on a FACSAria cell sorter. Within the immunoSEQ assay, multiplex PCR amplified rearranged TRB loci from genomic DNA. TRB amplicons were sequenced using an Illumina HiSeq platform. Raw sequences were error-filtered and aligned to reference gene sequences by custom algorithms, then analyzed with the immunoSEQ online tools. The frequencies of productive and nonproductive TRB rearrangements were evaluated among unique sequences as well as among total sequences. Group comparisons used t tests, Mann-Whitney tests or two-way ANOVA run in Prism software.

The sample consisted of CD8+ T cells sorted from blood. The chain couples TRBV15 to TRBJ2-7, and TRBD1 may be the D gene, going by 6 matching bases. The sequence was collected from a human donor in good health. Here is the DNA: TGTGCCACCAGCAGTACAGGGTCCGAGCAGTACTTC. Its coded protein is CATSSTGSEQYF.